This T cell receptor beta chain appears in the sequencing data of a study of post-analysis software for immune sequencing data. Study results and limitations: Controls had significantly higher normalized Chao1 diversity than multiple sclerosis patients. Compared with controls, patients had more of 4 to 6 TRBV segments, including TRBV5-6, TRBV5-1 and TRBV20-1.

Unique molecular identifiers were present in the TCR beta cDNA libraries. TCRdb redid the calling of the PCR reads with MiXCR, one entry per CDR3 protein. The table lists 350,000 to 500,000 distinct CDR3 sequences, 39% of them singletons. The CDR3 loop spans 17 amino acids. Germline V gene data show CDR1 as SNHLY and CDR2 as FYNNEI. Between the trimmed V and J ends, which lost 4 bases and 5 bases, there was a span of 24 bases. With regard to this clonotype: Its antigen is unidentified.

This chain uses TRBV2 with TRBJ2-7; D may be TRBD1 or TRBD2 (5 bases each). This receptor was identified in a girl aged 2-9 years with multiple sclerosis. Sequencing was carried out using blood. The CDR3 region is CASSVFTRLERGNEQYF. CDR3 nucleotides: TGTGCCAGCAGTGTATTCACTAGATTGGAAAGGGGAAACGAGCAGTACTTC.